The rows below give T cell receptor beta chains drawn from one sample of a study of shared clonotypes between healthy human individuals. The data were produced by immunoSEQ multiplex PCR, yet TCRdb's version contains in-frame clones alone and is incomplete. The data hold fewer than 850,000 clones, with around 91% observed a single time. Sequenced input: memory CD8+ T cells from PBMCs. Every receptor here comes from a man in his late teens or twenties in good health. Some clones in this sample may be carry-over from other donors' samples. CDR3s include the opening cysteine and the closing phenylalanine or tryptophan. Fields, in order: V gene, D gene, J gene, CDR3 protein, CDR3 DNA. D genes are given only for firm matches.

V gene: TRBV9
D gene: TRBD1
J gene: TRBJ1-2
CDR3 protein: CASSEPRTGEGYTF
CDR3 DNA: TGTGCCAGCAGCGAGCCGCGGACAGGGGAAGGCTACACCTTC

V gene: TRBV4-1
D gene: TRBD2
J gene: TRBJ2-1
CDR3 protein: CASSPGGLAGAISSYNEQFF
CDR3 DNA: TGCGCCAGCAGCCCAGGTGGGCTAGCGGGGGCAATTAGCTCCTACAATGAGCAGTTCTTC

V gene: TRBV11-2
D gene: TRBD2
J gene: TRBJ2-1
CDR3 protein: CASSSTSGRNNEQFF
CDR3 DNA: TGTGCCAGCAGCTCTACTAGCGGGAGGAACAATGAGCAGTTCTTC

V gene: TRBV27
D gene: NA
J gene: TRBJ2-7
CDR3 protein: CASSFFIGNEQYF
CDR3 DNA: TGTGCCAGCAGTTTTTTTATCGGGAACGAGCAGTACTTC

V gene: TRBV19
D gene: TRBD2
J gene: TRBJ2-1
CDR3 protein: CASSMLAGTYNEQFF
CDR3 DNA: TGTGCCAGTAGTATGCTAGCGGGAACCTACAATGAGCAGTTCTTC

V gene: TRBV7-2
D gene: TRBD1
J gene: TRBJ2-7
CDR3 protein: CASSTRTGGSHEQYF
CDR3 DNA: TGTGCCAGCAGCACCAGAACAGGGGGCTCCCACGAGCAGTACTTC

V gene: TRBV19
D gene: NA
J gene: TRBJ1-1
CDR3 protein: CASSIKTYTEAFF
CDR3 DNA: TGTGCCAGTAGTATCAAGACCTACACTGAAGCTTTCTTT

V gene: TRBV10-3
D gene: TRBD1
J gene: TRBJ2-5
CDR3 protein: CAISQGATQYF
CDR3 DNA: TGTGCCATCTCGCAGGGGGCGACCCAGTACTTC

V gene: TRBV27
D gene: NA
J gene: TRBJ2-1
CDR3 protein: CASSLSLARVAYEQFF
CDR3 DNA: TGTGCCAGCAGTTTATCGTTGGCTAGGGTTGCGTATGAGCAGTTCTTC

V gene: TRBV27
D gene: NA
J gene: TRBJ2-1
CDR3 protein: CASSLIGGEQFF
CDR3 DNA: TGTGCCAGCAGTTTAATTGGGGGTGAGCAGTTCTTC